The rows below give T cell receptor beta chains drawn from one sample of a study of T cells in Graves' hyperthyroidism and ophthalmopathy. One entry per CDR3 protein, called by TCRdb with MiXCR from the multiplex PCR reads. The sample has about 290,000 distinct CDR3 sequences, 13% seen once. Source material: blood. These receptors all come from a woman aged 30 to 39 with Graves' hyperthyroidism that later progressed to Graves' ophthalmopathy. The CDR3 runs from the conserved cysteine through the conserved F or W. Each record gives: CDR3 length, D gene, V gene, J gene, clone size, CDR3 protein, CDR3 DNA. The D gene is left open where the match is weak. Only part of the rows carry a size: once, few, many, or a class if the clone is expanded.

len: 13; d_gene: .; v_gene: TRBV9; j_gene: TRBJ2-1; abundance: .; CDR3aa: CASSGRLGHEQFF; CDR3nt: TGTGCCAGCAGCGGGCGGTTGGGGCATGAGCAGTTCTTC
len: 13; d_gene: .; v_gene: TRBV6-1; j_gene: TRBJ2-7; abundance: many; CDR3aa: CASSSADSEEQYF; CDR3nt: TGTGCCAGCAGTTCAGCGGACAGTGAGGAGCAGTACTTC
len: 13; d_gene: .; v_gene: TRBV19; j_gene: TRBJ2-7; abundance: many; CDR3aa: CASSIELRNEQYF; CDR3nt: TGTGCCAGTAGTATCGAACTTCGGAACGAGCAGTACTTC
len: 17; d_gene: TRBD1; v_gene: TRBV7-8; j_gene: TRBJ2-2; abundance: few; CDR3aa: CASSLRTGGLNTGELFF; CDR3nt: TGTGCCAGCAGCCTGAGGACAGGGGGCCTGAACACCGGGGAGCTGTTTTTT
len: 10; d_gene: .; v_gene: TRBV28; j_gene: TRBJ1-1; abundance: .; CDR3aa: CASSRSGAIF; CDR3nt: TGTGCCAGCAGTCGCTCCGGGGCGATATTT
len: 15; d_gene: TRBD1; v_gene: TRBV7-9; j_gene: TRBJ2-1; abundance: many; CDR3aa: CASSLEGQAINEQFF; CDR3nt: TGTGCCAGCAGCTTAGAGGGACAGGCGATCAATGAGCAGTTCTTC
len: 17; d_gene: .; v_gene: TRBV7-2; j_gene: TRBJ1-4; abundance: many; CDR3aa: CASSLDGGGPTNEKLFF; CDR3nt: TGTGCCAGCAGCTTAGATGGCGGGGGGCCCACTAATGAAAAACTGTTTTTT
len: 17; d_gene: .; v_gene: TRBV20-1; j_gene: TRBJ2-4; abundance: many; CDR3aa: CSASGTDYGLAKNIQYF; CDR3nt: TGCAGTGCCTCCGGGACGGACTATGGGCTAGCCAAAAACATTCAGTACTTC
len: 16; d_gene: .; v_gene: TRBV11-3; j_gene: TRBJ2-7; abundance: .; CDR3aa: CASSHGQGGRSYEQYF; CDR3nt: TGTGCCAGCAGCCACGGCCAGGGAGGACGCTCCTACGAGCAGTACTTC
len: 16; d_gene: TRBD2; v_gene: TRBV19; j_gene: TRBJ2-1; abundance: few; CDR3aa: CASSVYSGSSYNEQFF; CDR3nt: TGTGCCAGTAGTGTTTATAGCGGGAGCTCCTACAATGAGCAGTTCTTC
len: 14; d_gene: TRBD2; v_gene: TRBV15; j_gene: TRBJ2-3; abundance: many; CDR3aa: CATSLGLATDTQYF; CDR3nt: TGTGCCACCAGCCTCGGACTAGCCACAGATACGCAGTATTTT
len: 14; d_gene: .; v_gene: TRBV4-3; j_gene: TRBJ2-2; abundance: .; CDR3aa: CASSHDGRTGELFF; CDR3nt: TGCGCCAGCAGCCACGACGGGAGAACCGGGGAGCTGTTTTTT
len: 12; d_gene: .; v_gene: TRBV4-3; j_gene: TRBJ1-6; abundance: few; CDR3aa: CASSVGESPLHF; CDR3nt: TGCGCCAGCAGTGTGGGGGAATCACCCCTCCACTTT
len: 12; d_gene: TRBD1; v_gene: TRBV12-3/TRBV12-4; j_gene: TRBJ2-3; abundance: .; CDR3aa: CASSFGQEREYF; CDR3nt: TGTGCCAGCAGTTTCGGACAGGAACGGGAGTATTTT
len: 14; d_gene: TRBD2; v_gene: TRBV28; j_gene: TRBJ2-7; abundance: .; CDR3aa: CASRSVAGAYEQYF; CDR3nt: TGTGCCAGCAGGTCAGTAGCGGGAGCCTACGAGCAGTACTTC
len: 15; d_gene: .; v_gene: TRBV6-2/TRBV6-3; j_gene: TRBJ1-5; abundance: many; CDR3aa: CASSYKGSSNQPQHF; CDR3nt: TGTGCCAGCAGTTACAAGGGTAGTAGCAATCAGCCCCAGCATTTT
len: 14; d_gene: .; v_gene: TRBV4-3; j_gene: TRBJ1-1; abundance: many; CDR3aa: CASSQNRVNTEAFF; CDR3nt: TGCGCCAGCAGCCAGAACAGGGTGAACACTGAAGCTTTCTTT
len: 19; d_gene: TRBD2; v_gene: TRBV7-9; j_gene: TRBJ2-1; abundance: many; CDR3aa: CASSQKGLAGLGIGNEQFF; CDR3nt: TGTGCCAGCAGCCAAAAGGGACTAGCGGGATTGGGTATCGGCAATGAGCAGTTCTTC
len: 15; d_gene: .; v_gene: TRBV18; j_gene: TRBJ1-2; abundance: many; CDR3aa: CASSLYDSRDYGYTF; CDR3nt: TGTGCCAGCTCACTATACGACTCCAGGGACTATGGCTACACCTTC
len: 12; d_gene: .; v_gene: TRBV6-1; j_gene: TRBJ1-5; abundance: few; CDR3aa: CASSTYVQPQHF; CDR3nt: TGTGCCAGCTCAACATATGTTCAGCCCCAGCATTTT
len: 16; d_gene: .; v_gene: TRBV18; j_gene: TRBJ2-1; abundance: .; CDR3aa: CASSVNGGSLYNEQFF; CDR3nt: TGTGCCAGCTCCGTCAATGGGGGGAGTTTATATAATGAGCAGTTCTTC
len: 15; d_gene: .; v_gene: TRBV20-1; j_gene: TRBJ1-6; abundance: many; CDR3aa: CSARVLQHEGSPLHF; CDR3nt: TGCAGTGCTAGAGTTTTACAACATGAAGGATCACCCCTCCACTTT
len: 14; d_gene: .; v_gene: TRBV9; j_gene: TRBJ2-7; abundance: .; CDR3aa: CASSLGTGDWEQYF; CDR3nt: TGTGCCAGCAGTCTCGGGACGGGTGACTGGGAGCAGTACTTC
len: 16; d_gene: TRBD2; v_gene: TRBV7-6; j_gene: TRBJ2-2; abundance: many; CDR3aa: CASRYSGSPNTGELFF; CDR3nt: TGTGCCAGCAGATATAGCGGGAGTCCTAACACCGGGGAGCTGTTTTTT
len: 13; d_gene: TRBD2; v_gene: TRBV6-1; j_gene: TRBJ2-3; abundance: many; CDR3aa: CASRGLVGDTQYF; CDR3nt: TGTGCCAGCAGGGGACTAGTCGGCGATACGCAGTATTTT
len: 14; d_gene: TRBD1; v_gene: TRBV2; j_gene: TRBJ2-7; abundance: many; CDR3aa: CASSRDRGPGEQYF; CDR3nt: TGTGCCAGCAGTCGGGACAGGGGGCCGGGCGAGCAGTACTTC
len: 17; d_gene: .; v_gene: TRBV9; j_gene: TRBJ1-2; abundance: few; CDR3aa: CASGGFRTRSANYGYTF; CDR3nt: TGTGCCAGCGGTGGGTTCAGGACGAGAAGTGCTAACTATGGCTACACCTTC
len: 17; d_gene: .; v_gene: TRBV30; j_gene: TRBJ2-7; abundance: many; CDR3aa: CAWSVAPERGSTYEQYF; CDR3nt: TGTGCCTGGAGTGTAGCCCCAGAGCGAGGGAGCACCTACGAGCAGTACTTC
len: 15; d_gene: TRBD1; v_gene: TRBV6-1; j_gene: TRBJ1-5; abundance: .; CDR3aa: CASTPGGLGNQPQHF; CDR3nt: TGTGCCAGCACTCCAGGGGGATTGGGCAATCAGCCCCAGCATTTT
len: 12; d_gene: .; v_gene: TRBV7-3; j_gene: TRBJ2-2; abundance: many; CDR3aa: CASSPASGELFF; CDR3nt: TGTGCCAGCAGTCCCGCATCGGGGGAGCTGTTTTTT
len: 14; d_gene: .; v_gene: TRBV19; j_gene: TRBJ2-7; abundance: few; CDR3aa: CASTEGPGLYEQYF; CDR3nt: TGTGCCAGTACCGAAGGACCCGGATTATACGAGCAGTACTTC
len: 11; d_gene: TRBD2; v_gene: TRBV12-3/TRBV12-4; j_gene: TRBJ2-3; abundance: .; CDR3aa: CASRAGGTQYF; CDR3nt: TGTGCCAGCAGGGCGGGAGGTACGCAGTATTTT
len: 13; d_gene: .; v_gene: TRBV3-1; j_gene: TRBJ2-7; abundance: many; CDR3aa: CASSRYLGYEQYF; CDR3nt: TGTGCCAGCAGCCGATATCTGGGATACGAGCAGTACTTC
len: 12; d_gene: .; v_gene: TRBV20-1; j_gene: TRBJ2-1; abundance: many; CDR3aa: CSARLGPNEQFF; CDR3nt: TGCAGTGCTAGATTGGGCCCTAATGAGCAGTTCTTC
len: 16; d_gene: TRBD2; v_gene: TRBV4-2; j_gene: TRBJ2-1; abundance: many; CDR3aa: CASSQELAGSRNEQFF; CDR3nt: TGTGCCAGCAGCCAAGAACTAGCGGGAAGCAGGAATGAGCAGTTCTTC
len: 13; d_gene: .; v_gene: TRBV6-1; j_gene: TRBJ1-2; abundance: many; CDR3aa: CASTPGRGYGYTF; CDR3nt: TGTGCCAGCACCCCGGGCAGGGGCTATGGCTACACCTTC
len: 15; d_gene: .; v_gene: TRBV12-3/TRBV12-4; j_gene: TRBJ1-5; abundance: many; CDR3aa: CASSSVVGVAQPQHF; CDR3nt: TGTGCCAGCAGTTCCGTCGTAGGGGTAGCTCAGCCCCAGCATTTT
len: 13; d_gene: .; v_gene: TRBV27; j_gene: TRBJ1-6; abundance: .; CDR3aa: CASSLTANSPLHF; CDR3nt: TGTGCCAGCAGTTTAACGGCAAATTCACCCCTCCACTTT
len: 16; d_gene: .; v_gene: TRBV30; j_gene: TRBJ1-4; abundance: many; CDR3aa: CAWSVGQGVGNEKLFF; CDR3nt: TGTGCCTGGAGTGTAGGGCAGGGCGTTGGTAATGAAAAACTGTTTTTT
len: 10; d_gene: .; v_gene: TRBV29-1; j_gene: TRBJ1-2; abundance: many; CDR3aa: CSAQDYGYTF; CDR3nt: TGCAGCGCCCAGGACTATGGCTACACCTTC
len: 15; d_gene: TRBD1; v_gene: TRBV6-2/TRBV6-3; j_gene: TRBJ1-5; abundance: .; CDR3aa: CASSYARGREQPQHF; CDR3nt: TGTGCCAGCAGTTACGCGAGGGGGCGAGAACAGCCCCAGCATTTT
len: 13; d_gene: .; v_gene: TRBV6-1; j_gene: TRBJ1-5; abundance: .; CDR3aa: CASSSDLGQPQHF; CDR3nt: TGTGCCAGCAGTTCGGATCTGGGGCAGCCCCAGCATTTT
len: 13; d_gene: .; v_gene: TRBV9; j_gene: TRBJ2-7; abundance: many; CDR3aa: CASSSRQSYEQYF; CDR3nt: TGTGCCAGCAGCTCCCGACAGTCCTACGAGCAGTACTTC
len: 16; d_gene: .; v_gene: TRBV2; j_gene: TRBJ2-1; abundance: many; CDR3aa: CASSGDPAETYNEQFF; CDR3nt: TGTGCCAGCAGTGGGGACCCTGCAGAGACCTACAATGAGCAGTTCTTC
len: 17; d_gene: .; v_gene: TRBV20-1; j_gene: TRBJ2-3; abundance: .; CDR3aa: CSAPALRRPGVADTQYF; CDR3nt: TGCAGTGCCCCTGCCCTTAGACGTCCGGGAGTGGCAGATACGCAGTATTTT
len: 16; d_gene: TRBD1; v_gene: TRBV9; j_gene: TRBJ2-7; abundance: .; CDR3aa: CASSQTPDRGENEQYF; CDR3nt: TGTGCCAGCAGCCAGACGCCCGACAGGGGGGAAAACGAGCAGTACTTC
len: 11; d_gene: .; v_gene: TRBV7-2; j_gene: TRBJ2-5; abundance: many; CDR3aa: CASSSEETQYF; CDR3nt: TGTGCCAGCAGCTCCGAAGAGACCCAGTACTTC
len: 16; d_gene: TRBD2; v_gene: TRBV3-1; j_gene: TRBJ2-1; abundance: many; CDR3aa: CASSQPGLAGEVEQFF; CDR3nt: TGTGCCAGCAGCCAACCGGGACTAGCGGGAGAGGTTGAGCAGTTCTTC